The sequence of this T cell receptor (beta chain) was determined in a study of beta chain features in type 1 diabetes. The CDR3 is made up of 16 amino acids. V lost 7 bases to trimming and J lost 1 base, with 22 bases between them. Germline V gene sequence: CDR1 SQVTM, CDR2 ANQGSEA. What was sequenced were expressed TCRB transcripts, since all of the isolated RNA had been reverse transcribed. TCRdb's copy holds only in-frame clones and misses some; the assay was immunoSEQ multiplex PCR. The table lists 620,000 or so clones, around 15% of them singletons. A few counts support this clone. This sequence joins TRBV29-1 and TRBJ1-1, with a possible D match to TRBD1 (6 bases). The source of this sequence is a man aged 18 to 29 in good health. The sequencing sample was made of naive CD4+ T cells from blood. In DNA, the CDR3 is TGCAGCGAGCTACACCCCAAAGGGACACAGAACACTGAAGCTTTCTTT. Residues: CSELHPKGTQNTEAFF.